Presented here are 2 T cell receptor beta chains from one specimen sequenced in a study of blood T cell repertoires in COVID-19. Some clones are missing from TCRdb's copy, which holds only in-frame ones; the method was immunoSEQ multiplex PCR. The table shows around 440,000 clones, with about 91% occurring only once. The sample comprised peripheral blood. The receptors derive from a woman aged 50 to 65 with COVID-19, enrolled during active disease.

J is TRBJ2-6 and V is TRBV29-1, with D perhaps matching TRBD1 (7 bases). Trimming pared 7 bases from V and 2 bases from J, leaving 12 bases between. Per germline, CDR1 SQVTM and CDR2 ANQGSEA. This CDR3 is built from 14 residues. For the CDR3, the DNA is TGCAGCGCCAGGGGGGTAGCTGGGGCCAACGTCCTGACTTTC. As protein: CSARGVAGANVLTF.

This chain joins TRBV27 and TRBJ1-2; D uncertain. The V end was cut by 5 bases, the J end by 2 bases, with 9 bases between. CDR1 and CDR2 (germline): MNHEY, SMNVEV (reference sequence). The CDR3 covers 13 residues. CDR3 in amino acids: CASSLNSNYGYTF. The CDR3 DNA reads as TGTGCCAGCAGTCTAAACAGCAACTATGGCTACACCTTC.